This is a list of T cell receptor beta chains from one sample in a study of beta chain features in type 1 diabetes. The assay was immunoSEQ multiplex PCR, and TCRdb's table has in-frame clones only and misses some. Seen here are hundreds of thousands of clones, about 15% observed once, and the top ten hold 6.7%. Sequences were obtained from central memory CD4+ T cells from blood. These receptors came from a man aged 30 to 39 in good health. Each CDR3 is given with its conserved first and last residue. A D gene is named only where the DNA matches it firmly. A row's size may be missing; if present it is once, few, many or a size class.

>TRBV18|few|12|TRBJ1-1|NA
CASSPPFGPAFF
TGTGCCAGCTCACCACCGTTTGGTCCGGCTTTCTTT
>TRBV4-2|few|18|TRBJ1-2|NA
CASSPRTAFYLQSYGYTF
TGTGCCAGCAGCCCGCGAACCGCATTTTACCTTCAATCCTATGGCTACACCTTC
>TRBV25-1|few|12|TRBJ2-1|NA
CASSDGVVLSFF
TGTGCCAGCAGTGATGGAGTAGTCTTGTCGTTCTTC
>TRBV7-6|NA|12|TRBJ2-5|NA
CASRGNQETQYF
TGTGCCAGCAGGGGGAACCAAGAGACCCAGTACTTC
>TRBV27|few|12|TRBJ1-1|NA
CASGRVGTEAFF
TGTGCCAGCGGCAGGGTCGGCACTGAAGCTTTCTTT
>TRBV5-1|few|14|TRBJ2-1|NA
CASVPGPTANEQFF
TGCGCCAGCGTACCGGGACCCACGGCCAATGAGCAGTTCTTC
>TRBV7-3|NA|14|TRBJ2-5|NA
CASSLIGSAETQYF
TGTGCCAGCAGCTTAATAGGTAGCGCAGAGACCCAGTACTTC
>TRBV7-8|NA|15|TRBJ1-6|NA
CASSLVDSSNSPLHF
TGTGCCAGCAGCTTAGTGGACAGTTCGAATTCACCCCTCCACTTT
>TRBV14|NA|16|TRBJ2-7|NA
CASSQGFGDNSYEQYF
TGTGCCAGCAGCCAAGGTTTCGGGGACAACTCCTACGAGCAGTACTTC
>TRBV7-9|few|14|TRBJ1-2|TRBD1
CASSPQRQGGGYTF
TGTGCCAGCAGCCCCCAACGACAGGGAGGTGGCTACACCTTC
>TRBV19|few|13|TRBJ2-2|NA
CASRPLYTGELFF
TGTGCCAGTCGCCCTCTATACACCGGGGAGCTGTTTTTT
>TRBV5-6|NA|15|TRBJ2-3|NA
CASSFGSFSTDTQYF
TGTGCCAGCAGCTTTGGGTCCTTCTCGACAGATACGCAGTATTTT
>TRBV27|NA|13|TRBJ1-1|NA
CASSSLRAPWAFF
TGTGCCAGCAGTTCCCTCAGGGCCCCCTGGGCTTTCTTT
>TRBV4-3|many|15|TRBJ1-2|TRBD1
CASSQEGQTLYGYTF
TGCGCCAGCAGCCAGGAGGGACAGACGTTATATGGCTACACCTTC
>TRBV30|few|14|TRBJ2-5|NA
CAWPAAGCGETQYF
TGTGCCTGGCCCGCTGCAGGGTGCGGGGAGACCCAGTACTTC
>TRBV6-5|NA|14|TRBJ2-1|NA
CASSYSLRDNEQFF
TGTGCCAGCAGTTACTCTCTTAGGGACAATGAGCAGTTCTTC
>TRBV5-4|few|16|TRBJ2-2|NA
CASSLAGGANTGELFF
TGTGCCAGCAGCTTGGCAGGTGGGGCGAACACCGGGGAGCTGTTTTTT
>TRBV20-1|NA|11|TRBJ1-1|NA
CSATAGTEAFF
TGCAGTGCTACCGCCGGCACTGAAGCTTTCTTT
>TRBV11-2|NA|14|TRBJ2-1|TRBD2
CASSGLAGVVEQFF
TGTGCCAGCAGCGGACTAGCGGGAGTTGTTGAGCAGTTCTTC
>TRBV7-8|NA|14|TRBJ2-2|NA
CASMRAVGTGELFF
TGTGCCAGCATGAGAGCCGTGGGGACCGGGGAGCTGTTTTTT
>TRBV4-3|NA|14|TRBJ2-7|TRBD1
CASSQVDRAHEQYF
TGCGCCAGCAGCCAAGTGGACAGGGCCCACGAGCAGTACTTC
>TRBV6-5|few|15|TRBJ1-6|TRBD1
CASSRRQGYNSPLHF
TGTGCCAGCAGCCGTCGACAGGGCTATAATTCACCCCTCCACTTT
>TRBV9|NA|18|TRBJ2-1|TRBD2
CASSVTPGLAGGLDEQFF
TGTGCCAGCAGCGTAACTCCGGGACTAGCGGGAGGGCTGGATGAGCAGTTCTTC
>TRBV5-4|NA|14|TRBJ2-1|TRBD1
CASSLGQAYNEQFF
TGTGCCAGCAGCCTTGGACAGGCATACAATGAGCAGTTCTTC
>TRBV7-6|many|18|TRBJ1-1|TRBD1
CASSQETGGSWRNTEAFF
TGTGCCAGCAGCCAAGAAACAGGGGGCTCCTGGAGGAACACTGAAGCTTTCTTT
>TRBV7-2|few|12|TRBJ2-3|NA
CASSSGADTQYF
TGTGCCAGCAGCTCCGGGGCAGATACGCAGTATTTT
>TRBV4-1|NA|15|TRBJ2-1|NA
CASSQGGYSYNEQFF
TGCGCCAGCAGCCAAGGGGGGTACTCCTACAATGAGCAGTTCTTC
>TRBV30|NA|14|TRBJ1-5|NA
CAWSMTDLNQPQHF
TGTGCCTGGAGTATGACAGACCTCAATCAGCCCCAGCATTTT
>TRBV18|few|16|TRBJ1-5|NA
CASSPVSGWGNQPQHF
TGTGCCAGCTCACCGGTTTCCGGTTGGGGCAATCAGCCCCAGCATTTT
>TRBV11-2|few|14|TRBJ2-7|TRBD2
CASRPGTSQNEQYF
TGTGCCAGCAGGCCCGGGACTAGCCAGAACGAGCAGTACTTC
>TRBV7-2|NA|15|TRBJ2-7|NA
CASSPETGFSNEQYF
TGTGCCAGCAGCCCCGAAACAGGGTTTTCCAACGAGCAGTACTTC
>TRBV15|few|15|TRBJ2-5|TRBD2
CATNRDLAGQETQYF
TGTGCCACCAACCGAGATTTAGCGGGACAAGAGACCCAGTACTTC
>TRBV15|NA|13|TRBJ1-1|NA
CATRADQNTEAFF
TGTGCCACCAGGGCAGACCAGAACACTGAAGCTTTCTTT
>TRBV11-2|many|16|TRBJ2-2|NA
CASSSLRGAGTGELFF
TGTGCCAGCAGCTCCCTCCGGGGGGCGGGCACCGGGGAGCTGTTTTTT
>TRBV4-3|NA|16|TRBJ2-2|NA
CASSQVNGGNTGELFF
TGCGCCAGCAGCCAAGTAAACGGAGGAAACACCGGGGAGCTGTTTTTT
>TRBV18|few|15|TRBJ1-1|TRBD1
CASSPTSDRGSRAFF
TGTGCCAGCTCACCAACCTCCGACAGGGGATCGAGGGCTTTCTTT
>TRBV5-1|NA|15|TRBJ2-5|TRBD1
CASSGTGGREETQYF
TGCGCCAGCAGCGGGACAGGGGGCCGGGAAGAGACCCAGTACTTC
>TRBV5-6|few|15|TRBJ2-4|TRBD1
CASSSRTGGMNIQYF
TGTGCCAGCAGCTCCCGGACAGGGGGCATGAACATTCAGTACTTC
>TRBV29-1|few|14|TRBJ2-5|TRBD2
CSVAVSGTIETQYF
TGCAGCGTTGCGGTTAGCGGGACGATAGAGACCCAGTACTTC
>TRBV4-3|NA|15|TRBJ2-5|NA
CASSQVLGRGETQYF
TGCGCCAGCAGCCAAGTTCTGGGCCGGGGAGAGACCCAGTACTTC
>TRBV4-1|NA|13|TRBJ1-2|NA
CASSQVNQRGYTF
TGCGCCAGCAGCCAAGTAAATCAGCGAGGCTACACCTTC
>TRBV19|NA|14|TRBJ2-3|TRBD2
CASSSTSESDTQYF
TGTGCCAGTAGCTCGACTAGCGAATCAGATACGCAGTATTTT
>TRBV11-2|NA|15|TRBJ2-3|TRBD2
CASRIYGGITDTQYF
TGTGCCAGCAGGATATACGGGGGGATCACAGATACGCAGTATTTT
>TRBV29-1|few|13|TRBJ2-5|NA
CSGQRTSQETQYF
TGCAGCGGCCAGCGGACTTCGCAAGAGACCCAGTACTTC
>TRBV6-5|NA|12|TRBJ1-2|NA
CASSPGRIGYTF
TGTGCCAGCAGTCCAGGACGGATCGGCTACACCTTC
>TRBV5-4|few|12|TRBJ2-3|NA
CASSLAGGTQYF
TGTGCCAGCAGCTTGGCGGGTGGCACGCAGTATTTT
>TRBV7-9|few|14|TRBJ1-1|TRBD1
CASSSGQGNTEAFF
TGTGCCAGCAGCTCCGGACAGGGTAACACTGAAGCTTTCTTT
>TRBV13|NA|15|TRBJ2-1|TRBD1
CASSAKGARVNEQFF
TGTGCCAGCAGCGCTAAGGGGGCAAGGGTGAATGAGCAGTTCTTC
>TRBV6-6|NA|11|TRBJ2-3|NA
CASTSGTRQYF
TGTGCCAGCACATCCGGGACTCGGCAGTATTTT